This passage covers 20 T cell receptor beta chains from one sample sequenced in a study of T cell repertoires in cytomegalovirus infection. TCRdb re-called the reads through MiXCR, storing one row per CDR3 protein. The sample shows 200,000 to 300,000 distinct CDR3 sequences, about 12% of them seen only once. The sequenced sample consisted of PBMCs. The receptor set was obtained from a human donor in good health (CMV status not recorded). Some clones in this sample may be carry-over from other donors' samples.

The sample holds a few counts of this clonotype. The chain has TRBV6-5 and TRBJ1-1, with D possibly matching TRBD1 (6 bases). Per the germline V gene, CDR1 is MNHEY and CDR2 is SVGAGI. CDR3 length: 17 amino acids. V lost 4 bases and J lost 5, with 23 bases in between. The CDR3 nucleotides read TGTGCCAGCAGTTCCACTCCATTGGCAGGGGTGACGACTGAAGCTTTCTTT. It yields the protein CASSSTPLAGVTTEAFF.

This sequence joins TRBV18 and TRBJ1-2; D not resolved. V was clipped by 2 bases and J by 5 bases, with 9 bases between them. Germline V gene data show CDR1 as KGHSH and CDR2 as LQKENI. The CDR3 runs 13 residues. The CDR3 nucleotides are TGTGCCAGCTCACCAGGCGTGTGGTATGGCTACACCTTC. It yields the protein CASSPGVWYGYTF.

Ten or more counts support this clonotype. V usage is TRBV7-2 and J usage is TRBJ1-1, with D hard to call. The V and J ends lost 4 bases and 11 bases respectively, with 14 bases between them. This CDR3 region has 12 residues. The germline gives CDR1 SGHTA, CDR2 FQGNSA. The CDR3 reads CASSSNRVGAFF. CDR3 sequence (DNA): TGTGCCAGCAGCTCGAACCGGGTCGGTGCTTTCTTT.

This clonotype was observed at least ten times. The chain combines TRBV7-2 with TRBJ2-3; perhaps TRBD1 as D (5 bases). CDR1 is SGHTA, CDR2 FQGNSA, per germline. V was shortened by 2 bases and J by 10 bases, with 7 bases between the two germline ends. The CDR3 is 11 amino acids. This CDR3 is CASSLQGAQYF. The DNA of the CDR3 is TGTGCCAGCAGCTTACAGGGTGCGCAGTATTTT.

The table lists this clonotype with many counts. The rearrangement joins TRBV5-6 to TRBJ2-1, with D perhaps matching TRBD2 (7 bases). The V and J ends lost 0 bases and 2 bases respectively, with 9 bases between them. Germline assignment: CDR1 SGHDT and CDR2 YYEEEE. The length of the CDR3 is 15 residues. The CDR3 reads CASSLDGGPYNEQFF. Written as DNA, the CDR3 is TGTGCCAGCAGCTTGGACGGGGGGCCCTACAATGAGCAGTTCTTC.

This clonotype showed up just a few times. This rearrangement joins TRBV28 to TRBJ2-2, with a possible D match to TRBD1 (5 bases). The germline V gene has CDR1 MDHEN and CDR2 SYDVKM. There are 17 residues in the CDR3. V was shortened by 3 bases and J by 3 bases, with 17 bases between the two germline ends. DNA of the CDR3: TGTGCCAGCAGTTTCCCTACGACAGATGTAGACACCGGGGAGCTGTTTTTT. This encodes CASSFPTTDVDTGELFF.

This clonotype was seen ten or more times. The gene calls are TRBV7-2 and TRBJ1-5; D is possibly TRBD1 (6 bases). CDR1 is SGHTA and CDR2 is FQGNSA in the germline V gene. Trimming cost V 1 base and J 4 bases, with 11 bases left between them. The CDR3 extends over 15 amino acids. In nucleotides, the CDR3 is TGTGCCAGCAGCTTAGGACAGGCCAAGAATCAGCCCCAGCATTTT. It is translated as CASSLGQAKNQPQHF.

Regarding this clonotype: It may be a read error: a sequence one base away is much more abundant. The chain recombines TRBV11-1 with TRBJ1-1; no reliable D call. Trimming stripped 1 base from V and 10 bases from J, with 10 bases between. Germline V gene lookup returns CDR1 SGHAT and CDR2 FQDESV (reference sequence). The CDR3 contains 12 residues. The DNA of the CDR3 is TGTGCCAGCAGCTTAGTTATCGCTGTAGCTTTCTTT. Translated, it gives CASSLVIAVAFF. The whole variable domain, remainder taken from reference TRBV11-1 and TRBJ1-1, is EAEVAQSPRYKITEKSQAVAFWCDPISGHATLYWYRQILGQGPELLVQFQDESVVDDSQLPKDRFSAERLKGVDSTLKIQPAELGDSAMYLCASSLVIAVAFFGQGTRLTVV.

This clonotype was recorded at least ten times. V and J are TRBV12-3 or TRBV12-4 and TRBJ1-1, with TRBD1 matching over 7 bases. V gave up 3 bases and J gave up 6 bases; unmatched junction bases: 4. There are 13 residues in the CDR3. In DNA, the CDR3 is TGTGCCAGCAGTTTCAGGGGGAAGGCTGAAGCTTTCTTT. Its translation: CASSFRGKAEAFF.

This clonotype was counted at least ten times. Written as DNA, the CDR3 is TGTGCCAGCAGCTCCCCCCAACTCCTACAGGGTATTGGGAACATTCAGTACTTC. Translating it yields CASSSPQLLQGIGNIQYF. The J gene is TRBJ2-4, the V gene TRBV7-9; D is perhaps TRBD1 (6 bases). Germline V gives CDR1 SEHNR, CDR2 FQNEAQ (reference sequence). The CDR3 loop spans 18 amino acids. The V end was cut by 4 bases, the J end by 7 bases, with 26 bases between.

This clonotype occurred a few times. The CDR3 DNA sequence: TGTGCCACCATAGAGGGGCCTGAAGCTTTCTTT. Translated, it gives CATIEGPEAFF. This sequence joins TRBV15 and TRBJ1-1, with D maybe TRBD1 (5 bases). The V and J ends lost 7 bases and 6 bases respectively, with 9 bases between them. Germline CDR1 and CDR2: LNHNV and YYDKDF (reference sequence). The CDR3 consists of 11 residues.

This chain joins TRBV29-1 and TRBJ1-2; TRBD1 matches at 11 bases. CDR1 is SQVTM, CDR2 ANQGSEA, per germline. Germline trimming cut 6 bases from V and 5 bases from J; bases unmatched to any gene: 11. CDR3 length: 15 amino acids. CDR3 bases: TGCAGCGTCCTTCCGGACAGGGGGCTTGGGTATGGCTACACCTTC. Protein product: CSVLPDRGLGYGYTF.

This clonotype occurred many times. The chain links TRBV6-1 to TRBJ2-7; a possible D gene is TRBD2 (5 bases). This CDR3 comprises 13 residues. Deletions cut 0 bases from V and 9 bases from J, with 12 bases between. Germline V lookup: CDR1 MNHNS, CDR2 SASEGT. The CDR3 DNA reads TGTGCCAGCAGTGAAGCGGGAGCCCGTGGGCAGTACTTC. Translating it yields CASSEAGARGQYF.

This clonotype was counted many times. This chain joins TRBV7-2 and TRBJ2-5, with 11 nucleotides matching TRBD2. The CDR3 is made up of 15 amino acids. Germline V lookup: CDR1 SGHTA, CDR2 FQGNSA. V lost 3 bases, J lost 4 bases, and 4 bases stayed unmatched. CDR3: CASSFSGGAGETQYF. As DNA, the CDR3 is TGTGCCAGCAGCTTTAGCGGGGGGGCCGGAGAGACCCAGTACTTC.

The gene calls are TRBV19 and TRBJ1-5; unclear D gene. Looked up from germline, CDR1 is LNHDA and CDR2 is SQIVND (reference sequence). This CDR3 contains 13 residues. V lost 9 bases to trimming and J lost 0 bases, with 9 bases between them. In DNA, the CDR3 is TGTGCCAGCTCAGGCAGTAGCAATCAGCCCCAGCATTTT. Protein: CASSGSSNQPQHF.

The CDR3 here is CASSYLDRGSDEAFF. The CDR3 DNA follows: TGTGCCAGCAGTTACCTCGACAGGGGGAGTGATGAAGCTTTCTTT. The rearrangement uses TRBV6-2 or TRBV6-3 and TRBJ1-1; TRBD1 matches at 9 bases. CDR1 and CDR2 (germline): MNHEY, SVGEGT. The CDR3 contains 15 residues. V was clipped by 2 bases and J by 7 bases; unmatched bases: 8.

This clonotype was seen ten or more times. The rearrangement joins TRBV7-2 to TRBJ2-3, with D possibly being TRBD1 or TRBD2 (5 bases each). Per germline, CDR1 SGHTA and CDR2 FQGNSA. V dropped 5 bases and J dropped 14 bases, with 17 bases sitting between them. The CDR3 runs to 12 residues. The CDR3 sequence: CASSPTTAVPYF. The CDR3 DNA reads as TGTGCCAGCAGCCCGACGACAGCGGTCCCGTATTTT. Together with reference TRBV7-2 and TRBJ2-3, the CDR3 gives the full variable domain: GAGVSQSPSNKVTEKGKDVELRCDPISGHTALYWYRQSLGQGLEFLIYFQGNSAPDKSGLPSDRFSAERTGGSVSTLTIQRTQQEDSAVYLCASSPTTAVPYFGPGTRLTVL.

This clonotype was detected only a few times. The V call is TRBV5-1, the J call TRBJ2-5; the match to TRBD1 covers 7 bases. CDR3 length equals 16 residues. From germline, CDR1 is SGHRS and CDR2 YFSETQ. The V and J ends lost 4 bases and 5 bases, in that order; junction bases with no gene match: 14. The chain's CDR3 is CASSPIQPGQRETQYF. Here the CDR3 DNA reads TGCGCCAGCAGCCCGATCCAGCCGGGACAGCGGGAGACCCAGTACTTC.

This clonotype showed up many times. The genes are TRBV11-2 and TRBJ1-1, with D hard to call. Germline V gene data show CDR1 as SGHAT and CDR2 as FQNNGV. The CDR3 contains 13 residues. Trimming shortened V by 1 base and J by 8 bases, and 11 bases separated the two germline ends. CDR3 amino acids: CASSLVRAGEAFF. In DNA form, the CDR3 reads TGTGCCAGCAGCTTAGTGAGGGCAGGCGAAGCTTTCTTT.

At least ten counts were recorded for this clonotype. The chain carries TRBV7-3 and TRBJ2-1; TRBD2 aligns across 12 bases. Trimming cost V 5 bases and J 10 bases; bases outside gene matches: 12. The CDR3 loop spans 16 amino acids. Germline V CDR1 and CDR2: SGHTA, FQGTGA. Here the CDR3 DNA reads TGTGCCAGCAGCCCCTCCTCTAGCGGGAGGGCCAGGGAGCAGTTCTTC. Protein product: CASSPSSSGRAREQFF.